These T cell receptor beta chains were read from a single sample in a study of Ad26.COV2.S vaccination and SARS-CoV-2 variants. TCRdb's copy holds only in-frame clones and misses some; the assay was immunoSEQ multiplex PCR. The sample lists about 440,000 clones, 90% occurring once. This specimen consisted of peripheral blood, obtained in a trial of Ad26.COV2.S vaccine versus placebo. The receptors were sampled from a person aged 18-65 years who received the Ad26.COV2.S COVID-19 vaccine or a placebo. Both conserved end residues are part of each CDR3. Each record gives: D gene, J gene, V gene, clone size, CDR3 DNA, CDR3 protein. The D gene is left open where the match is weak. Only some rows state a clone size, as once, few, many or a class for expanded clones.

D: NA; J: TRBJ2-7; V: TRBV11-1; size: NA; DNA: TGTGCCAGCAGCCCCGCTCGCTACGAGCAGTACTTC; CDR3: CASSPARYEQYF
D: NA; J: TRBJ1-5; V: TRBV7-2; size: NA; DNA: TGTGCCAGCAGCTTAGCGCAAAATCAGGGACGACAGCCCCAGCATTTT; CDR3: CASSLAQNQGRQPQHF
D: TRBD2; J: TRBJ2-1; V: TRBV30; size: once; DNA: TGTGCCTGGACCCGACTAGCGGGACTCTACAATGAGCAGTTCTTC; CDR3: CAWTRLAGLYNEQFF
D: TRBD2; J: TRBJ2-3; V: TRBV27; size: NA; DNA: TGTGCCAGCAGTCTCCGACTAGCGGGAGTAGCAGATACGCAGTATTTT; CDR3: CASSLRLAGVADTQYF
D: TRBD1; J: TRBJ1-5; V: TRBV6-1; size: NA; DNA: TGTGCCAGCAGTGAAACCCGGACAGGGATAAAGCCCCAGCATTTT; CDR3: CASSETRTGIKPQHF
D: NA; J: TRBJ2-1; V: TRBV27; size: NA; DNA: TGTGCCAGCAGTTTTAACAGGTACAATGAGCAGTTCTTC; CDR3: CASSFNRYNEQFF
D: NA; J: TRBJ2-1; V: TRBV29-1; size: NA; DNA: TGCAGCGTTGAGCCTAGTGATACCCTGGATGAGCAGTTCTTC; CDR3: CSVEPSDTLDEQFF
D: TRBD1; J: TRBJ2-7; V: TRBV7-2; size: NA; DNA: TGTGCCAGCAGCCAAGGACAGGGGGCGAGAGAGCAGTACTTC; CDR3: CASSQGQGAREQYF
D: TRBD2; J: TRBJ2-1; V: TRBV3-1/TRBV3-2; size: NA; DNA: TGTGCCAGCGAACCACTAGCGGGGGATGAGCAGTTCTTC; CDR3: CASEPLAGDEQFF
D: NA; J: TRBJ2-2; V: TRBV28; size: once; DNA: TGTGCCAGCAGCCAGGGAGCGAACACCGGGGAGCTGTTTTTT; CDR3: CASSQGANTGELFF
D: NA; J: TRBJ2-3; V: TRBV11-2; size: NA; DNA: TGTGCCAGCAGCTTAGTGGATCCAATACCCACAGATACGCAGTATTTT; CDR3: CASSLVDPIPTDTQYF
D: TRBD2; J: TRBJ2-1; V: TRBV18; size: NA; DNA: TGTGCCAGCTCAAGACTAGCGAAGTACAATGAGCAGTTCTTC; CDR3: CASSRLAKYNEQFF
D: NA; J: TRBJ2-3; V: TRBV13; size: NA; DNA: TGTGCCAGCAGCTCCCTCACAGATACGCAGTATTTT; CDR3: CASSSLTDTQYF
D: NA; J: TRBJ2-1; V: TRBV18; size: NA; DNA: TGTGCCAGCTCCCCAAACCAGGGTTCCAAGCAGTTCTTC; CDR3: CASSPNQGSKQFF
D: NA; J: TRBJ2-7; V: TRBV15; size: NA; DNA: TGTGCCACCAGCAGAGTGAAGGGGGATACCTACGAGCAGTACTTC; CDR3: CATSRVKGDTYEQYF
D: NA; J: TRBJ2-1; V: TRBV27; size: NA; DNA: TGTGCCAGCCTGGCCCAGGGGACCCAGGGAGGCAATGAGCAGTTCTTC; CDR3: CASLAQGTQGGNEQFF
D: NA; J: TRBJ2-5; V: TRBV19; size: NA; DNA: TGTGCCAGTAGCTGGGGGGAGACCCAGTACTTC; CDR3: CASSWGETQYF
D: TRBD2; J: TRBJ2-7; V: TRBV7-2; size: NA; DNA: TGTGCCAGCAGCTTAGTCGGACTAGCGGGCTACGAGCAGTACTTC; CDR3: CASSLVGLAGYEQYF
D: TRBD2; J: TRBJ2-5; V: TRBV19; size: NA; DNA: TGTGCCAGTAGTATTCTGACTAGCGGGAGAGCTCCCTCTGAAGAGACCCAGTACTTC; CDR3: CASSILTSGRAPSEETQYF
D: TRBD2; J: TRBJ2-1; V: TRBV23-1; size: NA; DNA: TGCGCCAGCAGTCAGCGCCGGGGGGAGCGGGAGGGCCTTAATGAGCAGTTCTTC; CDR3: CASSQRRGEREGLNEQFF
D: NA; J: TRBJ2-2; V: TRBV6-2/TRBV6-3; size: NA; DNA: TGTGCCAGCAGTTACAGCACGAACACCGGGGAGCTGTTTTTT; CDR3: CASSYSTNTGELFF
D: NA; J: TRBJ2-7; V: TRBV27; size: few; DNA: TGTGCCAGCAGTTTGCCGGGCGGGTACGAGCAGTACTTC; CDR3: CASSLPGGYEQYF
D: NA; J: TRBJ2-3; V: TRBV6-6; size: NA; DNA: TGTGCCAGCAGTTCCCTATCAGATACGCAGTATTTT; CDR3: CASSSLSDTQYF
D: NA; J: TRBJ1-5; V: TRBV28; size: NA; DNA: TGTGCCAGCAGTGGCAGACAAACTCTTCAGCCCCAGCATTTT; CDR3: CASSGRQTLQPQHF
D: NA; J: TRBJ2-3; V: TRBV29-1; size: NA; DNA: TGCAGCGCCGGCCGACTCCTCAGTGAGTTTACGCAGTATTTT; CDR3: CSAGRLLSEFTQYF
D: NA; J: TRBJ2-7; V: TRBV5-8; size: NA; DNA: TGTGCCAGCAGCCCTACCTACGAGCAGTACTTC; CDR3: CASSPTYEQYF
D: TRBD2; J: TRBJ2-7; V: TRBV9; size: once; DNA: TGTGCCAGCAGCGTAGGGGGTCTAGCGGGATTAAACGAGCAGTACTTC; CDR3: CASSVGGLAGLNEQYF
D: NA; J: TRBJ2-3; V: TRBV9; size: NA; DNA: TGTGCCAGCAGCCCTGCGGGGAGGACAGATACGCAGTATTTT; CDR3: CASSPAGRTDTQYF
D: NA; J: TRBJ1-2; V: TRBV9; size: NA; DNA: TGTGCCAGCAGCAACCGGGTCTATGGCTACACCTTC; CDR3: CASSNRVYGYTF
D: TRBD1; J: TRBJ2-1; V: TRBV6-4; size: NA; DNA: TGTGCCAGCAGTTCGGGACAGGGAGGGCACAATGAGCAGTTCTTC; CDR3: CASSSGQGGHNEQFF
D: TRBD2; J: TRBJ2-1; V: TRBV18; size: NA; DNA: TGTGCCAGCTCACGGGCTAGCGGGAGGGCCTATGACAATGAGCAGTTCTTC; CDR3: CASSRASGRAYDNEQFF
D: NA; J: TRBJ2-3; V: TRBV7-9; size: NA; DNA: TGTGCCAGCAGTAGCAACGTCGTCCCTAAGGCGTCAGATACGCAGTATTTT; CDR3: CASSSNVVPKASDTQYF
D: NA; J: TRBJ2-7; V: TRBV7-9; size: few; DNA: TGTGCCAGCAGCTCACAGGGCTACGAGCAGTACTTC; CDR3: CASSSQGYEQYF
D: TRBD2; J: TRBJ2-3; V: TRBV5-1; size: NA; DNA: TGCGCCAGCAGCTTGGGACTAGCGGGAACCCTTACGGATACGCAGTATTTT; CDR3: CASSLGLAGTLTDTQYF
D: NA; J: TRBJ2-4; V: TRBV29-1; size: NA; DNA: TGCAGCGTGGTCCCGGGGAATGGGGGAAACATTCAGTACTTC; CDR3: CSVVPGNGGNIQYF
D: NA; J: TRBJ2-3; V: TRBV7-3; size: NA; DNA: TGTGCCAGCAGCTTAATGGGGCAGAGCACAGATACGCAGTATTTT; CDR3: CASSLMGQSTDTQYF
D: TRBD1; J: TRBJ1-4; V: TRBV29-1; size: NA; DNA: TGCAGCGTTTATGACAGACAGGGTCGAAAACTGTTTTTT; CDR3: CSVYDRQGRKLFF
D: NA; J: TRBJ1-1; V: TRBV5-1; size: NA; DNA: TGCGCCAGCAGCTTTGGTTCGCGGAGAAGGAACACTGAAGCTTTCTTT; CDR3: CASSFGSRRRNTEAFF
D: NA; J: TRBJ1-3; V: TRBV7-8; size: NA; DNA: TGTGCCAGCAGCTTAGCACAGTCCTCTGGAAACACCATATATTTT; CDR3: CASSLAQSSGNTIYF
D: NA; J: TRBJ2-5; V: TRBV7-7; size: NA; DNA: TGTGCTAGCAGCCAGGACGGGAAAGAGACCCAGTACTTC; CDR3: CASSQDGKETQYF
D: NA; J: TRBJ1-2; V: TRBV28; size: NA; DNA: TGTGCCACCGGCGGAGACCGTGGCTACACCTTC; CDR3: CATGGDRGYTF
D: TRBD1; J: TRBJ1-6; V: TRBV5-5; size: few; DNA: TGTGCCAGCAGCTACGGGACAGAAGGCTCACCCCTCCACTTT; CDR3: CASSYGTEGSPLHF
D: NA; J: TRBJ2-3; V: TRBV28; size: NA; DNA: TGTGCCAGCCTCCAGGGTCGGGGAGTGAGGACAGATACGCAGTATTTT; CDR3: CASLQGRGVRTDTQYF
D: NA; J: TRBJ2-7; V: TRBV28; size: once; DNA: TGTGCCAGCAGTTTGTGGAGGGGTTCGAGTGAGCAGTACTTC; CDR3: CASSLWRGSSEQYF
D: NA; J: TRBJ1-2; V: TRBV7-2; size: NA; DNA: TGTGCCAGCAGTTTTATTGGTCCCTATGGCTACACCTTC; CDR3: CASSFIGPYGYTF
D: NA; J: TRBJ2-7; V: TRBV5-4; size: NA; DNA: TGTGCCAGCAGCGGGCGACGGGACCGCCCCGGCGAGCAGTACTTC; CDR3: CASSGRRDRPGEQYF
D: NA; J: TRBJ2-7; V: TRBV6-5; size: NA; DNA: TGTGCCAGCAGTTACTCCCTAGAATACGAGCAGTACTTC; CDR3: CASSYSLEYEQYF
D: NA; J: TRBJ1-2; V: TRBV7-2; size: NA; DNA: TGTGCCAGCAGCCCCGGGCGGGAGCTGAACTATGGCTACACCTTC; CDR3: CASSPGRELNYGYTF
D: NA; J: TRBJ2-3; V: TRBV7-9; size: NA; DNA: TGTGCCAGCAGCTTGAACCAGGGTTTTGATACGCAGTATTTT; CDR3: CASSLNQGFDTQYF
D: TRBD1; J: TRBJ1-4; V: TRBV2; size: NA; DNA: TGTGCCAGCGGACACAGGGGTGAAAAACTGTTTTTT; CDR3: CASGHRGEKLFF
D: TRBD1; J: TRBJ2-7; V: TRBV30; size: NA; DNA: TGTGCCTGGTCCAGGGGGCTGGGGGAGCAGTACTTC; CDR3: CAWSRGLGEQYF
D: NA; J: TRBJ2-6; V: TRBV6-2/TRBV6-3; size: NA; DNA: TGTGCCAGCAGCGAAGGGGGCTCTGGGGCCAACGTCCTGACTTTC; CDR3: CASSEGGSGANVLTF
D: NA; J: TRBJ1-3; V: TRBV7-6; size: NA; DNA: TGTGCCAGCAGCTTAGCGTGGGCCTCTGGAAACACCATATATTTT; CDR3: CASSLAWASGNTIYF